This is a list of T cell receptor beta chains from one sample in a study of T-cell memory formation after mild COVID-19. MiXCR, applied by TCRdb to the 5' RACE reads, yields one record per CDR3 protein. The sample lists 410,000 or so distinct CDR3 sequences, 20% to 30% occurring once. Sequenced: PBMCs or a T cell subset sorted from them (not recorded which). These receptors were obtained from an adult woman who had mild COVID-19 (a few samples of this study predate the infection). Cell type and time point are not known. Both conserved end residues are trimmed from each CDR3. D genes are given only for firm matches.

J gene: TRBJ2-2; D gene: TRBD2; V gene: TRBV4-1; CDR3 protein: ASSQEGTSGGMVF
J gene: TRBJ1-1; D gene: .; V gene: TRBV7-2; CDR3 protein: ASSFGGGRTEAF
J gene: TRBJ1-1; D gene: .; V gene: TRBV12-3/TRBV12-4; CDR3 protein: ASSLLGGLTEAF
J gene: TRBJ2-1; D gene: .; V gene: TRBV10-3; CDR3 protein: AISEAKVSGSFADEQF
J gene: TRBJ1-2; D gene: .; V gene: TRBV6-5; CDR3 protein: ASSYKLEGYYGYT
J gene: TRBJ2-3; D gene: .; V gene: TRBV5-1; CDR3 protein: ASRATPTDTQY
J gene: TRBJ2-7; D gene: .; V gene: TRBV6-5; CDR3 protein: ASSYAALGEQY
J gene: TRBJ2-1; D gene: .; V gene: TRBV20-1; CDR3 protein: SASLGLDSYNEQF
J gene: TRBJ1-2; D gene: TRBD1; V gene: TRBV6-5; CDR3 protein: ASSYGSGQGLNYGYT
J gene: TRBJ2-1; D gene: .; V gene: TRBV6-2/TRBV6-3; CDR3 protein: ASSYLRGRFDYNEQF
J gene: TRBJ2-1; D gene: TRBD1; V gene: TRBV7-8; CDR3 protein: ASSRPVGTGTGIGYNEQF
J gene: TRBJ2-7; D gene: .; V gene: TRBV15; CDR3 protein: ATSRDTYEQY
J gene: TRBJ1-2; D gene: TRBD1; V gene: TRBV7-9; CDR3 protein: ASSLDALDRVVYGYT
J gene: TRBJ2-3; D gene: .; V gene: TRBV9; CDR3 protein: ASSAGSSGTDTQY
J gene: TRBJ2-1; D gene: .; V gene: TRBV11-2; CDR3 protein: ASSQGRVGYNEQF
J gene: TRBJ2-7; D gene: TRBD1; V gene: TRBV5-1; CDR3 protein: ASSFLDRVTYEQY
J gene: TRBJ1-2; D gene: TRBD1; V gene: TRBV7-9; CDR3 protein: ASSPAGTGNTGYT
J gene: TRBJ2-1; D gene: .; V gene: TRBV21-1; CDR3 protein: ASSSGGVYHDEQF
J gene: TRBJ2-2; D gene: TRBD2; V gene: TRBV6-2/TRBV6-3; CDR3 protein: ASHLGLAVTGELF
J gene: TRBJ2-1; D gene: TRBD2; V gene: TRBV20-1; CDR3 protein: SAFGTSGRGEQF
J gene: TRBJ2-3; D gene: TRBD2; V gene: TRBV29-1; CDR3 protein: SVEWREPETVLDTQY
J gene: TRBJ2-7; D gene: .; V gene: TRBV6-6; CDR3 protein: ASSYEGGGRYEQY
J gene: TRBJ2-7; D gene: .; V gene: TRBV5-1; CDR3 protein: ASRSSPHFYEQY
J gene: TRBJ1-1; D gene: .; V gene: TRBV7-9; CDR3 protein: ASSHRICTEAF
J gene: TRBJ2-3; D gene: .; V gene: TRBV29-1; CDR3 protein: SVVRAGGTDTQY
J gene: TRBJ2-5; D gene: TRBD2; V gene: TRBV5-1; CDR3 protein: ASTLGLAGGGETQY
J gene: TRBJ2-3; D gene: .; V gene: TRBV5-6; CDR3 protein: ASSVVGRRTDTQY
J gene: TRBJ2-7; D gene: TRBD1; V gene: TRBV20-1; CDR3 protein: SAYGQVSYEQY
J gene: TRBJ2-1; D gene: .; V gene: TRBV7-9; CDR3 protein: ASSSVVGGFGQF
J gene: TRBJ2-7; D gene: TRBD2; V gene: TRBV27; CDR3 protein: ASSTSGAAYEQY
J gene: TRBJ2-7; D gene: .; V gene: TRBV12-3/TRBV12-4; CDR3 protein: ASSLDTPGQQY
J gene: TRBJ2-1; D gene: TRBD2; V gene: TRBV7-2; CDR3 protein: ASSLVITSVEQF
J gene: TRBJ2-1; D gene: TRBD2; V gene: TRBV12-3/TRBV12-4; CDR3 protein: ASSFFSGGRGEQF
J gene: TRBJ2-7; D gene: TRBD1; V gene: TRBV29-1; CDR3 protein: SVRPGTGNYEQY
J gene: TRBJ1-5; D gene: .; V gene: TRBV7-8; CDR3 protein: ASSPRDTSQPQH
J gene: TRBJ1-1; D gene: TRBD1; V gene: TRBV20-1; CDR3 protein: SARANPQTGEGKAF
J gene: TRBJ2-5; D gene: TRBD2; V gene: TRBV25-1; CDR3 protein: ASSEGRGLYEVETQY
J gene: TRBJ2-2; D gene: TRBD2; V gene: TRBV9; CDR3 protein: ASSVARLAGGTGELF
J gene: TRBJ2-1; D gene: .; V gene: TRBV2; CDR3 protein: ASSPDGLVGYNEQF
J gene: TRBJ2-7; D gene: .; V gene: TRBV18; CDR3 protein: ASSPLDSYEQY
J gene: TRBJ2-3; D gene: TRBD2; V gene: TRBV7-9; CDR3 protein: ASSLELAGGSY
J gene: TRBJ1-3; D gene: .; V gene: TRBV29-1; CDR3 protein: SALFGTTIY
J gene: TRBJ1-6; D gene: .; V gene: TRBV7-2; CDR3 protein: ASSADSPNSPLH
J gene: TRBJ2-7; D gene: .; V gene: TRBV6-1; CDR3 protein: ASSSAVSYEQY
J gene: TRBJ1-1; D gene: TRBD1; V gene: TRBV4-3; CDR3 protein: ASSQELDRGTSEAF
J gene: TRBJ2-5; D gene: TRBD2; V gene: TRBV4-1; CDR3 protein: ASSQGPRGDQETQY